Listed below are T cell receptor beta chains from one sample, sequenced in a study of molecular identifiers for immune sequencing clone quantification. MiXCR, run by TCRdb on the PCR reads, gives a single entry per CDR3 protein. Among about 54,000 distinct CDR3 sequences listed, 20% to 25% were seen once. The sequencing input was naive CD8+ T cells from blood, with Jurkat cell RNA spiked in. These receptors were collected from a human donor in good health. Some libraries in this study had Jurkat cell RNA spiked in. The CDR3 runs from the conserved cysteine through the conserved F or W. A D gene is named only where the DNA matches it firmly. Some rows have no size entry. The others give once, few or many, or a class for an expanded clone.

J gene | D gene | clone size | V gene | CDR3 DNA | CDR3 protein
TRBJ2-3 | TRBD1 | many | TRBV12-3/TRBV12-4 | TGTGCCAGCAGCCGGACAGGGACTAGCACAGATACGCAGTATTTT | CASSRTGTSTDTQYF
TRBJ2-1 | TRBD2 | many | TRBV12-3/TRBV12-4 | TGTGCCAGCAGTTTAAGCGGGGGGGGCTACAATGAGCAGTTCTTC | CASSLSGGGYNEQFF
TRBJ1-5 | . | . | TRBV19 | TGTGCCAGTAGTATCGCAGGGATTAGCAATCGGCCCCAGCATTTT | CASSIAGISNRPQHF
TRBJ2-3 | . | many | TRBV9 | TGTGCCAGCAGCGCCAGTTCTAGAGATACGCAGTATTTT | CASSASSRDTQYF
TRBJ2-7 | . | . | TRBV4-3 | TGCGCCAGCCGCCAAGATGTTGGAGGCCTACCCTCCTACGAGCAGTACTTC | CASRQDVGGLPSYEQYF
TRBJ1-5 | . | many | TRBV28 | TGTGCCAGCAGCCTGAACTTGGGACCGACAAGCAATCAGCCCCAGCATTTT | CASSLNLGPTSNQPQHF
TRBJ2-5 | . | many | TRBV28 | TGTGCCAGCAGCCAGGGTTTGGGGCGAGAGACCCAGTACTTC | CASSQGLGRETQYF
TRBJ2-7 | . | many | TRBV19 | TGTGCCAGTAATCCCGGGACTGATTACTACGAGCAGTACTTC | CASNPGTDYYEQYF
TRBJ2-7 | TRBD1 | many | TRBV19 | TGTGCCAGTAGAACCGGGACAGGGAACTCCTACGAGCAGTACTTC | CASRTGTGNSYEQYF
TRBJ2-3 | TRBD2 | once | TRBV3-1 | TGTGCCAGCAGCCCCCTTTCGGGACTAGCGGCTCGGGATACGCAGTATTTT | CASSPLSGLAARDTQYF
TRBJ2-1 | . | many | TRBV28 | TGTGCCAGCAGTTTGGTAATAGCGGAGACTCCCTACAATGAGCAGTTCTTC | CASSLVIAETPYNEQFF
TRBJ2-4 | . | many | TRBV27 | TGTGCCAGCAGTCAGGGCTTAGCCAAAAACATTCAGTACTTC | CASSQGLAKNIQYF
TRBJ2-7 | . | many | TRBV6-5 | TGTGCCAGCAGCCCGGTGCAGGCGGGAGAGCAGTACTTC | CASSPVQAGEQYF
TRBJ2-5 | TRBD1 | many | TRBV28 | TGTGCCAGCAGTTTATCTGAGACAGGGGATGGAGAGACCCAGTACTTC | CASSLSETGDGETQYF
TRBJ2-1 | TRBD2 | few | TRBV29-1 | TGCAGCGTTTATTGGACTAGCGGGGGTACTTACAATGAGCACTTCTTC | CSVYWTSGGTYNEHFF
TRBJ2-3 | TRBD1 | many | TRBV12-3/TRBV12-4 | TGTGCCAGCAGCGGACAGGGGGTCGTAGATACGCAGTATTTT | CASSGQGVVDTQYF
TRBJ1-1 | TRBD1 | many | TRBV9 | TGTGCCAGCAGCGCACAGGGGGGTGACACTGAAGCTTTCTTT | CASSAQGGDTEAFF
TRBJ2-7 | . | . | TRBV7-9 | TGTGCCCGCAGGGGCGGCCCAAGCTCCTACGCGCAGTACTTC | CARRGGPSSYAQYF
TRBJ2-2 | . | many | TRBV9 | TGTGCCAGCACCGAGATGGGGGACACCGGGGAGCTGTTTTTT | CASTEMGDTGELFF
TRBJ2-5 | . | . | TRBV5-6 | TGTGCCAGCAGCTCTCATCTCCAAGAGACCCAGTACTTC | CASSSHLQETQYF
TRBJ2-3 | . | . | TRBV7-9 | TGTGCCAGCAGCCAACTCACCACAGATACGCGGTATTTT | CASSQLTTDTRYF
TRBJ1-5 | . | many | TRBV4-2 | TGTGCCAGCAGCCAAGATCCAGAGGGCTTGGGCAATCAGCCCCAGCATTTT | CASSQDPEGLGNQPQHF
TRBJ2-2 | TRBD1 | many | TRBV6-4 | TGTGCCAGCAGTCTGACAGGGGGGGAGCTGTTTTTT | CASSLTGGELFF
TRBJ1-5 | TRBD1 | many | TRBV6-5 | TGTGCCAGCAGTTACTCCAGGACAGGGCTTGGGCCCCAGCATTTT | CASSYSRTGLGPQHF
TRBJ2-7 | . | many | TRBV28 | TGTGCCAGCAGGGGGCTCTACGAGCAGTACTTC | CASRGLYEQYF